This T cell receptor beta chain was documented in a study of T cells in Graves' hyperthyroidism and ophthalmopathy. This clonotype was detected many times. Regions amplified from RNA transcripts were the TCR beta CDR3 regions. TCR CDR3 regions were first amplified by RT-PCR with HTBI primers. MiXCR, run by TCRdb on the multiplex PCR reads, gives a single entry per CDR3 protein. This sample carries around 600,000 distinct CDR3 sequences, about 14% of them seen once, and the ten largest clones take around 7%. The TCR comes from a woman between 18 and 30 years old with Graves' ophthalmopathy. The specimen sequenced was blood.

The CDR3 reads CASSAARYNEQFF. The DNA for the CDR3 is TGTGCCAGCAGCGCAGCCCGATACAATGAGCAGTTCTTC. This chain connects TRBV7-3 to TRBJ2-1; D ambiguous. V lost 5 bases, J lost 4 bases, and 9 bases lay in between. CDR3 length equals 13 residues. Germline V lookup: CDR1 SGHTA, CDR2 FQGTGA.